These T cell receptor beta chains were read from a single sample in a study of regulatory and conventional T cells in RAG deficiency. Profiled with immunoSEQ multiplex PCR; TCRdb holds only in-frame clones, not every one. The data contain roughly 34,000 clones, around 76% of them singletons. This sample was shared with a second study, whose subject was regulatory T cells.

Sequenced input: CD4+ effector T cells sorted from blood. These receptors were taken from a human donor in good health. Both conserved end residues are part of each CDR3. A D gene is named only where the DNA matches it firmly. Size values are once, few and many counts, or a class for expanded clones, and some rows have none.

clone size: once; J gene: TRBJ2-3; D gene: TRBD2; V gene: TRBV9; CDR3 DNA: TGTGCCAGCAGCGTAGTCTTAGCGGGGGGCACAGATACGCAGTATTTT; CDR3 protein: CASSVVLAGGTDTQYF
clone size: NA; J gene: TRBJ1-2; D gene: NA; V gene: TRBV27; CDR3 DNA: TGTGCCAGCAGTCAACCGGGGTACTATGGCTACACCTTC; CDR3 protein: CASSQPGYYGYTF
clone size: few; J gene: TRBJ2-2; D gene: TRBD2; V gene: TRBV28; CDR3 DNA: TGTGCCAGCAGTTTGGCTGGCGGGGGGGCCGGGGAGCTGTTTTTT; CDR3 protein: CASSLAGGGAGELFF
clone size: NA; J gene: TRBJ2-7; D gene: TRBD2; V gene: TRBV5-1; CDR3 DNA: TGCGCCAGCAGCCCCCGGGGGGGGGTCAGCTCCTACGAGCAGTACTTC; CDR3 protein: CASSPRGGVSSYEQYF
clone size: NA; J gene: TRBJ2-7; D gene: NA; V gene: TRBV4-1; CDR3 DNA: TGCGCCAGCAGCCAGACAGGGAGGTTGTACGAGCAGTACTTC; CDR3 protein: CASSQTGRLYEQYF
clone size: NA; J gene: TRBJ2-1; D gene: TRBD2; V gene: TRBV18; CDR3 DNA: TGTGCCAGCTCACCAATCCAGGGAGGGAATGAGCAGTTCTTC; CDR3 protein: CASSPIQGGNEQFF
clone size: NA; J gene: TRBJ2-5; D gene: NA; V gene: TRBV5-1; CDR3 DNA: TGCGCCAGCACCTCGGGACACGAGATCCAAGAGACCCAGTACTTC; CDR3 protein: CASTSGHEIQETQYF
clone size: once; J gene: TRBJ2-5; D gene: NA; V gene: TRBV2; CDR3 DNA: TGTGCCAGCAGTGGGGAGCGGACGGAGCAAGAGACCCAGTACTTC; CDR3 protein: CASSGERTEQETQYF
clone size: NA; J gene: TRBJ2-1; D gene: TRBD1; V gene: TRBV25-1; CDR3 DNA: TGTGCCAGCAGTGAGCCGGGGACAGGGATTTACTACAATGAGCAGTTCTTC; CDR3 protein: CASSEPGTGIYYNEQFF
clone size: NA; J gene: TRBJ2-3; D gene: TRBD2; V gene: TRBV7-6; CDR3 DNA: TGTGCCAGCAGTCCCAGACTAGCGAAGACAGATACGCAGTATTTT; CDR3 protein: CASSPRLAKTDTQYF
clone size: NA; J gene: TRBJ2-1; D gene: NA; V gene: TRBV9; CDR3 DNA: TGTGCCAGCGGCCAATTACATGAGCAGTTCTTC; CDR3 protein: CASGQLHEQFF
clone size: NA; J gene: TRBJ1-3; D gene: NA; V gene: TRBV4-1; CDR3 DNA: TGCGCCAGCAGCCAAGTCCCAGTGGGGGGAACAGGCTCTGGAAACACCATATATTTT; CDR3 protein: CASSQVPVGGTGSGNTIYF
clone size: NA; J gene: TRBJ2-2; D gene: NA; V gene: TRBV6-1; CDR3 DNA: TGTGCCAGCAGTACGGGTCCTACCGGGGAGCTGTTTTTT; CDR3 protein: CASSTGPTGELFF
clone size: NA; J gene: TRBJ1-1; D gene: NA; V gene: TRBV30; CDR3 DNA: TGTGCCTGGAGGATTAGAGGGATGAACACTGAAGCTTTCTTT; CDR3 protein: CAWRIRGMNTEAFF
clone size: NA; J gene: TRBJ2-3; D gene: NA; V gene: TRBV27; CDR3 DNA: TGTGCCAGCAGTTTTGCCAGCACAGATACGCAGTATTTT; CDR3 protein: CASSFASTDTQYF
clone size: NA; J gene: TRBJ1-5; D gene: NA; V gene: TRBV5-5; CDR3 DNA: TGTGCCAGCAGCTTGGATATATGGGAGGTTAGCAATCAGCCCCAGCATTTT; CDR3 protein: CASSLDIWEVSNQPQHF
clone size: NA; J gene: TRBJ1-2; D gene: TRBD1; V gene: TRBV7-9; CDR3 DNA: TGTGCCAGCAGCGTACAGGGGGCGCGGGGCTACACCTTC; CDR3 protein: CASSVQGARGYTF
clone size: NA; J gene: TRBJ2-6; D gene: NA; V gene: TRBV5-1; CDR3 DNA: TGCGCCAGCAGCTTGGTCTCGCTGGGCGAATCCTCTGGGGCCAACGTCCTGACTTTC; CDR3 protein: CASSLVSLGESSGANVLTF
clone size: NA; J gene: TRBJ2-5; D gene: TRBD1; V gene: TRBV28; CDR3 DNA: TGTGCCAGCAGTCTTCAGGGGGCTTCCCAGTACTTC; CDR3 protein: CASSLQGASQYF
clone size: NA; J gene: TRBJ1-1; D gene: NA; V gene: TRBV6-1; CDR3 DNA: TGTGCCAGCTGTCAGCCTTCGAACACTGAAGCTTTCTTT; CDR3 protein: CASCQPSNTEAFF
clone size: NA; J gene: TRBJ1-2; D gene: NA; V gene: TRBV28; CDR3 DNA: TGTGCCAGCAGTCTTTTTAGGGGGTATGGCTACACCTTC; CDR3 protein: CASSLFRGYGYTF
clone size: NA; J gene: TRBJ1-3; D gene: NA; V gene: TRBV9; CDR3 DNA: TGTGCCAGCACCTCCGACGGGATCTCTGGAAACACCATATATTTT; CDR3 protein: CASTSDGISGNTIYF
clone size: few; J gene: TRBJ1-5; D gene: NA; V gene: TRBV6-1; CDR3 DNA: TGTGCCAGCAGTGAAGCCGCGGGAGGGAGAGGCAATCAGCCCCAGCATTTT; CDR3 protein: CASSEAAGGRGNQPQHF
clone size: once; J gene: TRBJ2-5; D gene: TRBD1; V gene: TRBV2; CDR3 DNA: TGTGCCACTCGCCCCCCCAGGGGGCCTTCTGAGACCCAGTACTTC; CDR3 protein: CATRPPRGPSETQYF
clone size: NA; J gene: TRBJ1-1; D gene: NA; V gene: TRBV6-5; CDR3 DNA: TGTGCCAGCAGACCTCTGCCCGCCATGAACACTGAAGCTTTCTTT; CDR3 protein: CASRPLPAMNTEAFF
clone size: NA; J gene: TRBJ2-2; D gene: NA; V gene: TRBV7-3; CDR3 DNA: TGTGCCAGCAGCTTAAACGGGGGCCGGGAGCTGTTTTTT; CDR3 protein: CASSLNGGRELFF
clone size: few; J gene: TRBJ1-5; D gene: NA; V gene: TRBV28; CDR3 DNA: TGTGCCAGCAGCGACAGAGGTAGAGGCCTTAGCAATCAGCCCCAGCATTTT; CDR3 protein: CASSDRGRGLSNQPQHF
clone size: NA; J gene: TRBJ2-5; D gene: NA; V gene: TRBV11-3; CDR3 DNA: TGTGCCAGCAGCCCAGGACTGCATGAAGAGACCCAGTACTTC; CDR3 protein: CASSPGLHEETQYF
clone size: NA; J gene: TRBJ1-2; D gene: NA; V gene: TRBV6-1; CDR3 DNA: TGTGCCAGCAGTGATCCGGGGGGCAACTATGGCTACACCTTC; CDR3 protein: CASSDPGGNYGYTF
clone size: NA; J gene: TRBJ1-1; D gene: NA; V gene: TRBV6-1; CDR3 DNA: TGTGCCAGCAGTGAGTCTGGCAGAGAAGCTTTCTTT; CDR3 protein: CASSESGREAFF
clone size: once; J gene: TRBJ1-2; D gene: TRBD1; V gene: TRBV19; CDR3 DNA: TGTGCCAGTATTCCAGGGGGCGCGGAGAACTATGGCTACACCTTC; CDR3 protein: CASIPGGAENYGYTF
clone size: NA; J gene: TRBJ1-1; D gene: TRBD1; V gene: TRBV12-5; CDR3 DNA: TGTGCTGGCGACAGGGATGGGAGCACTGAAGCTTTCTTT; CDR3 protein: CAGDRDGSTEAFF
clone size: NA; J gene: TRBJ2-5; D gene: NA; V gene: TRBV6-5; CDR3 DNA: TGTGCCAGCAAATCCCCCTTGGGAATGAAAGAGACCCAGTACTTC; CDR3 protein: CASKSPLGMKETQYF
clone size: NA; J gene: TRBJ1-1; D gene: TRBD1; V gene: TRBV6-5; CDR3 DNA: TGTGCCAGCCGTAAATTGGACAGGGGACCGGCTGAAGCTTTCTTT; CDR3 protein: CASRKLDRGPAEAFF
clone size: NA; J gene: TRBJ1-5; D gene: TRBD1; V gene: TRBV7-6; CDR3 DNA: TGTGCCAGCAGCTTAGGACAGGGGCGCCATCAGCCCCAGCATTTT; CDR3 protein: CASSLGQGRHQPQHF
clone size: NA; J gene: TRBJ1-2; D gene: NA; V gene: TRBV28; CDR3 DNA: TGTGCCAGCAGTCGACCCTCGACGGTAGTTGCAGGAACCTTC; CDR3 protein: CASSRPSTVVAGTF
clone size: NA; J gene: TRBJ2-4; D gene: TRBD1; V gene: TRBV5-1; CDR3 DNA: TGCGCCAGCAGCTCGACAGGGCAAGGGAACATTCAGTACTTC; CDR3 protein: CASSSTGQGNIQYF
clone size: once; J gene: TRBJ1-1; D gene: NA; V gene: TRBV16; CDR3 DNA: TGTGCCAGCAGCCAAGATTCGAGGACGGTTAACACTGAAGCTTTCTTT; CDR3 protein: CASSQDSRTVNTEAFF
clone size: NA; J gene: TRBJ1-3; D gene: TRBD1; V gene: TRBV5-1; CDR3 DNA: TGCGCCAGCAGCTGGGGACAGGAACACTCTGGAAACACCATATATTTT; CDR3 protein: CASSWGQEHSGNTIYF
clone size: NA; J gene: TRBJ2-5; D gene: TRBD2; V gene: TRBV30; CDR3 DNA: TGTGGGGGGCGGGGAGCGGGGGCCCAAGAGACCCAGTACTTC; CDR3 protein: CGGRGAGAQETQYF
clone size: NA; J gene: TRBJ2-5; D gene: NA; V gene: TRBV5-1; CDR3 DNA: TGCGCCAGCAGGGATCTCAGGGGAGAGACCCAGTACTTC; CDR3 protein: CASRDLRGETQYF
clone size: NA; J gene: TRBJ2-7; D gene: NA; V gene: TRBV5-1; CDR3 DNA: TGCGCCAGCAGCTCCCCAGACACTACCTACGAGCAGTACTTC; CDR3 protein: CASSSPDTTYEQYF
clone size: NA; J gene: TRBJ1-4; D gene: NA; V gene: TRBV10-3; CDR3 DNA: TGTGCCATCAGTGTCGACAGGCATGAAAAACTGTTTTTT; CDR3 protein: CAISVDRHEKLFF
clone size: NA; J gene: TRBJ2-7; D gene: NA; V gene: TRBV10-3; CDR3 DNA: TGTGCCATCAGTGACGTCTCCGTTTCCTACGAGCAGTACTTC; CDR3 protein: CAISDVSVSYEQYF
clone size: few; J gene: TRBJ1-1; D gene: NA; V gene: TRBV25-1; CDR3 DNA: TGTGCCAGCAGTGATGAGGGCAGGGAAGCTTTCTTT; CDR3 protein: CASSDEGREAFF
clone size: NA; J gene: TRBJ1-3; D gene: NA; V gene: TRBV10-3; CDR3 DNA: TGTGCCATCAGTGAGGACCGCTCTGGAAACACCATATATTTT; CDR3 protein: CAISEDRSGNTIYF
clone size: NA; J gene: TRBJ1-2; D gene: NA; V gene: TRBV6-5; CDR3 DNA: TGTGCCAGCAGTTATTCTGCCGCTAACTATGGCTACACCTTC; CDR3 protein: CASSYSAANYGYTF